This TCR beta chain came from a study of CD8+CD57+ T cells in acquired aplastic anemia. Study background: The sorted CD4+ and CD8+ cells yielded an average roughly 3 ug of DNA.

This clonotype was detected once. A much more abundant neighbour one base away suggests this may be a read error. CDR1 and CDR2 from the germline V gene are SGHRS and YFSETQ. The CDR3 is 14 amino acids. Patients chosen for sequencing had shown CD8+CD57+ cell expansion by flow cytometry. CDR3 and TCR beta VDJ profiling relied on a genomic DNA template. TCRdb reprocessed the reads via MiXCR and lists one record per CDR3 protein. The sample lists about 190,000 distinct CDR3 sequences; approximately 50% were seen once. This receptor was identified in a human donor with aplastic anemia. The sequencing sample was made of sorted CD4+, CD8+, or CD8+CD57+ T cells (not recorded which) from PBMCs. The genes are TRBV5-1 and TRBJ2-3, with D possibly TRBD2 on 5 matching bases. CDR3 DNA sequence: TGCGCCAGCGGCCGAGGGCTGGATACAGATACGCGGTATTTT. It encodes CASGRGLDTDTRYF. The full variable domain, completed using reference TRBV5-1 and TRBJ2-3, is KAGVTQTPRYLIKTRGQQVTLSCSPISGHRSVSWYQQTPGQGLQFLFEYFSETQRNKGNFPGRFSGRQFSNSRSEMNVSTLELGDSALYLCASGRGLDTDTRYFGPGTRLTVL.